This T cell receptor (beta chain) was captured in a study of T cells in tuberculosis. Overall study: T cells were selected with CD1B tetramers loaded with glucose monomycolate. A South African cohort included IGRA-negative adolescents, latently infected IGRA-positive adolescents and adults with active tuberculosis. Study-level results: Shorter CDR3-alpha in active tuberculosis partly drove smaller distances.

Data came from immunoSEQ multiplex PCR; TCRdb stores just in-frame clones and leaves some out. The sample shows under 40,000 clones, over 85% of them seen only once. As regards this clone: What it binds is unknown.

Each donor contributed approximately 100,000 T cells on average, unsorted. Looked up from germline, CDR1 is SGDLS and CDR2 is YYNGEE. Trimming pared 0 bases from V and 10 bases from J, leaving 19 bases between. This CDR3 has 15 residues. Sequenced sample: PBMCs. This TCR was sampled from a donor aged 5 to 30 with latent tuberculosis or without tuberculosis infection. This chain links TRBV9 with TRBJ2-5; D is perhaps TRBD1 (6 bases). This CDR3 reads CASSVGQVPTQDQYF. The CDR3 bases are TGTGCCAGCAGCGTAGGACAGGTCCCGACCCAGGACCAGTACTTC.